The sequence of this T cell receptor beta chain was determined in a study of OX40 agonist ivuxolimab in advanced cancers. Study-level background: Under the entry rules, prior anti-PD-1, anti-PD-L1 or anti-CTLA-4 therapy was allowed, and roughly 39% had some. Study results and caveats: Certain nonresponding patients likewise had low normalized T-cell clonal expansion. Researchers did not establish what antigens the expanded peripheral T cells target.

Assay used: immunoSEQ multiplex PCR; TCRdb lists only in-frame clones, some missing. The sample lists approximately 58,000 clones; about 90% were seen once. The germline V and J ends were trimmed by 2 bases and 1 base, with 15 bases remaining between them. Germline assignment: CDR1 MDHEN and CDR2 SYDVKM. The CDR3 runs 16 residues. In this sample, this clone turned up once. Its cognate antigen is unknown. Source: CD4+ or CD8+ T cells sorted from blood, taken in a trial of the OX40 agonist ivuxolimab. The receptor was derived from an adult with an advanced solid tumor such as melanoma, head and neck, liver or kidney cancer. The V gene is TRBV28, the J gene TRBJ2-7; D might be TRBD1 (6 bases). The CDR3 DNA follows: TGTGCCAGCAGTTTAAGGGTGACAGGAGGTTCCTACGAGCAGTACTTC. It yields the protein CASSLRVTGGSYEQYF. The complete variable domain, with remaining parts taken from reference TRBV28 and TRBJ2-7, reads DVKVTQSSRYLVKRTGEKVFLECVQDMDHENMFWYRQDPGLGLRLIYFSYDVKMKEKGDIPEGYSVSREKKERFSLILESASTNQTSMYLCASSLRVTGGSYEQYFGPGTRLTVT.